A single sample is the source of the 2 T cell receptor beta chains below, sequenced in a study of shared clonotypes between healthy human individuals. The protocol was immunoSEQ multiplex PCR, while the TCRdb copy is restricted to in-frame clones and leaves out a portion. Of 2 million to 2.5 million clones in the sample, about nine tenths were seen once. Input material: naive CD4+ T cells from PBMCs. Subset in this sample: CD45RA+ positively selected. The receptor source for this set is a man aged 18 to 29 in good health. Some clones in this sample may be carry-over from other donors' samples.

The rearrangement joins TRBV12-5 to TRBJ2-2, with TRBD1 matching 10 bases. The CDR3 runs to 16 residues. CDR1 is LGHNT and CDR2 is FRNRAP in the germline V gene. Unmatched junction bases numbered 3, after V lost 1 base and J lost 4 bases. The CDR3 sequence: CASGLGQGAGTGELFF. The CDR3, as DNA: TGTGCTAGTGGTTTGGGACAGGGGGCCGGCACCGGGGAGCTGTTTTTT. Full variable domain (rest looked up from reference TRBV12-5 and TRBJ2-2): DARVTQTPRHKVTEMGQEVTMRCQPILGHNTVFWYRQTMMQGLELLAYFRNRAPLDDSGMPKDRFSAEMPDATLATLKIQPSEPRDSAVYFCASGLGQGAGTGELFFGEGSRLTVL.

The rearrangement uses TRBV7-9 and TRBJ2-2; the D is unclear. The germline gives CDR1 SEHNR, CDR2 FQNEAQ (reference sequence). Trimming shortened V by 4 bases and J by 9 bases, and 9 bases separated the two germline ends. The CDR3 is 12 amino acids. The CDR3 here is CASSSLKWELFF. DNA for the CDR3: TGTGCCAGCAGCTCCTTAAAATGGGAGCTGTTTTTT. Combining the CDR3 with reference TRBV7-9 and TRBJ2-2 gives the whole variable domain DTGVSQNPRHKITKRGQNVTFRCDPISEHNRLYWYRQTLGQGPEFLTYFQNEAQLEKSRLLSDRFSAERPKGSFSTLEIQRTEQGDSAMYLCASSSLKWELFFGEGSRLTVL.